A selection of T cell receptor beta chains follows, all from one sample in a study of shared clonotypes between healthy human individuals. Sequencing was performed with immunoSEQ multiplex PCR; in TCRdb, only in-frame clones are kept and a portion is missing. The table includes 450,000 to 500,000 clones, 81% detected once. Sequenced material: PBMCs. The receptors come from a woman aged 40 to 55 in good health. Some clones in this sample may be carry-over from other donors' samples. Both conserved end residues are part of each CDR3. Fields, in order: V gene, clone size, CDR3 protein. Rows may omit the clone size; those that give it use once, few, many or a size class.

TRBV5-1,-,CASSLVLASNEQYF
TRBV5-6,once,CASSLPVNYGYTF
TRBV7-2,-,CASSPTVASYEQYF
TRBV7-2,-,CASSSRGNEQYF
TRBV4-3,medium-sized,CASSLTGGNTEAFF
TRBV5-1,few,CASSANNAINEQFF
TRBV30,once,CAWSLGRGNHEQYF
TRBV28,once,CASSFPSTGGKRNTEAFF
TRBV7-9,-,CASSQTGDRANTIYF
TRBV18,-,CASSPPSGASYNEQFF
TRBV6-1,-,CASREPKRGRDTQYF
TRBV5-4,once,CASSLSETGRSEQYF
TRBV5-1,-,CASSPGAQGGLGYTF
TRBV7-2,-,CASSNTGTVYEQYF
TRBV28,many,CASSISGIAPYEQYF
TRBV25-1,-,CASQTTLAGGNYEQYF
TRBV5-1,-,CASSPEGATGSAFF
TRBV28,-,CASGTFVNTGELFF
TRBV18,-,CASSPREGPQHF
TRBV19,-,CATSWARNYGYTF
TRBV28,few,CASAFTGDQPQHF
TRBV7-8,-,CASSLGLGLPRPFF
TRBV7-2,-,CASSLRDLGEQYF
TRBV7-3,-,CASSQGTSGNADTQYF
TRBV19,few,CASSLNPGAYEQYF
TRBV19,-,CASSKGGDFETQYF
TRBV7-7,few,CASSKESTDTQYF
TRBV7-3,once,CASSLRQTSGKDEQYF
TRBV7-8,-,CASSLQGDTIYF
TRBV2,few,CASSETRPQFF
TRBV5-4,-,CASSLDRGTNIQYF
TRBV7-8,-,CASSLGRALAGELFF
TRBV10-3,-,CAISEARDTQYF
TRBV5-1,-,CASSTDTYTEAFF
TRBV6-5,-,CARPGDSNQPQHF
TRBV28,-,CASSSLGSVSGNTIYF
TRBV5-1,-,CASSSVQEQFF
TRBV29-1,-,CSVEAISPGLADNEQFF
TRBV6-7,-,CASSYSKDRGDTGELFF
TRBV27,-,CASSPYRGGQNIQYF
TRBV25-1,-,CASTSLAGSYEQYF
TRBV4-2,-,CASSQTERNNEKLFF
TRBV5-1,-,CASSWTGPPLEAFF